The 16 T cell receptor beta chains in this list originate from one sample, sequenced in a study of shared clonotypes between healthy human individuals. Libraries were prepared by immunoSEQ multiplex PCR; TCRdb keeps only in-frame clonotypes and omits some of them. The repertoire holds about 980,000 clones, over 60% seen once, with nearly 1.5% in the top ten. Sequencing input: memory CD4+ T cells sorted from blood. Subset denoted: CD45RA-negative fraction. These receptors came from a man aged 18-30 years in good health.

The rearrangement uses TRBV5-4 and TRBJ2-7, with a tentative D call TRBD1 (5 bases). With 0 bases removed from V and 0 bases from J, the gap between germline ends came to 10 bases. Germline V gives CDR1 SGHNT, CDR2 YYREEE (reference sequence). The CDR3 has 15 residues. CDR3: CASSLDRSSSYEQYF. The CDR3 DNA follows: TGTGCCAGCAGCTTGGACAGGTCGAGCTCCTACGAGCAGTACTTC.

With regard to this clone: Other DNA sequences of this sample code for an identical CDR3. The chain carries TRBV7-2 and TRBJ2-7; 10 positions match TRBD2. V was pared by 1 base and J by 7 bases, with 4 bases of the junction left unmatched. Germline CDR1 SGHTA, CDR2 FQGNSA. This CDR3 has 14 residues. The CDR3 here is CASSLGLAGAEQYF. The CDR3 DNA reads TGTGCCAGCAGCTTAGGGCTAGCGGGAGCGGAGCAGTACTTC.

The V and J genes are TRBV5-1 and TRBJ2-2, with D possibly TRBD2 on 6 matching bases. The CDR3 consists of 15 residues. Per germline, CDR1 SGHRS and CDR2 YFSETQ. V was trimmed by 3 bases and J by 1 base, leaving 10 bases between them. DNA for the CDR3: TGCGCCAGCAGCTCCGGGACTCAGAACACCGGGGAGCTGTTTTTT. It translates to CASSSGTQNTGELFF.

The chain is built from TRBV6-5 and TRBJ1-2; perhaps TRBD1 as D (6 bases). Germline V gives CDR1 MNHEY, CDR2 SVGAGI. The ends were cut back, 4 bases at V and 3 bases at J, with 15 bases in the middle. The CDR3 extends over 15 amino acids. CDR3: CASSSRRTEDYGYTF. For the CDR3, the DNA is TGTGCCAGCAGTTCGCGAAGGACAGAGGACTATGGCTACACCTTC.

J is TRBJ2-7 and V is TRBV6-6; 13 bases match TRBD2. The germline CDR1 and CDR2 sequences are MNHNY and SVGAGI (reference sequence). This CDR3 has 15 amino acids. V trimming: 3 bases; J trimming: 6 bases; junction bases outside the gene matches: 5. The CDR3 here is CASSYGLAGAVEQYF. For the CDR3, the DNA is TGTGCCAGCAGTTATGGACTAGCGGGGGCGGTCGAGCAGTACTTC.

The V and J genes are TRBV18 and TRBJ2-1; D possibly corresponds to TRBD1 (6 bases). The CDR3 has 15 amino acids. Germline V gene sequence: CDR1 KGHSH, CDR2 LQKENI. V dropped 3 bases and J dropped 4 bases, with 13 bases sitting between them. CDR3 sequence: CASSPARGGYNEQFF. The CDR3 nucleotides read TGTGCCAGCTCACCGGCTAGAGGGGGTTACAATGAGCAGTTCTTC.

The rearrangement links TRBV5-1 to TRBJ2-7; D remains unclear. In germline, CDR1 is SGHRS, CDR2 YFSETQ. Trimming took off 0 bases at V and 2 bases at J, with 12 bases between the two ends. The CDR3 is made up of 15 amino acids. CDR3 DNA: TGCGCCAGCAGCTTGGTTGGGAAGGCCGCCTACGAGCAGTACTTC. Residues: CASSLVGKAAYEQYF.

V and J are TRBV11-3 and TRBJ2-3; TRBD2 matches at 10 bases. From germline, CDR1 is SGHNT and CDR2 YENEEA. The ends lost 1 base at V and 4 bases at J; junction bases unmatched: 8. This CDR3 has 17 amino acids. CDR3 nucleotide sequence: TGTGCCAGCAGCTTAGGCGCAGCGGGGGGGCGATCAGATACGCAGTATTTT. Amino acids: CASSLGAAGGRSDTQYF.

The V call is TRBV5-1, the J call TRBJ2-2; TRBD1 aligns across 11 bases. Looked up from germline, CDR1 is SGHRS and CDR2 is YFSETQ. The CDR3 length is 18 residues. V lost 4 bases and J lost 4; bases outside the gene matches: 12. CDR3 sequence reads: CASSGLRDRGLSTGELFF. DNA of the CDR3: TGCGCCAGCAGCGGCCTCCGGGACAGGGGGTTGAGCACCGGGGAGCTGTTTTTT.

The chain carries TRBV29-1 and TRBJ1-1; D gene uncertain. CDR1 is SQVTM and CDR2 is ANQGSEA in the germline V gene. The CDR3 extends over 11 amino acids. The DNA of the CDR3 is TGCAGTGCCGTAATGAACACTGAAGCTTTCTTT. Its protein is CSAVMNTEAFF.

The chain carries TRBV9 and TRBJ2-2, with D uncertain. The CDR3 totals 16 residues. V lost 1 base and J lost 6, with 16 bases in between. From germline, CDR1 is SGDLS and CDR2 YYNGEE. CDR3 loop: CASSVSGSWAAGELFF. CDR3 nucleotides: TGTGCCAGCAGCGTAAGTGGGTCCTGGGCGGCCGGGGAGCTGTTTTTT.

This clone was counted a single time. This sequence joins TRBV29-1 and TRBJ1-4; no reliable D call. This CDR3 has 11 amino acids. Germline lookup yields CDR1 SQVTM and CDR2 ANQGSEA. V was shortened by 5 bases and J by 5 bases, with 6 bases between the two germline ends. CDR3 region: CSVSTNEKLFF. The DNA of the CDR3 is TGCAGCGTTTCGACAAATGAAAAACTGTTTTTT.

The DNA of the CDR3 is TGTGCCAGCAGGGACAGGGGTCGAACCGGGGAGCTGTTTTTT. Its translation: CASRDRGRTGELFF. The rearrangement links TRBV2 to TRBJ2-2, with 9 bases matching TRBD1. CDR3 length equals 14 residues. V shed 6 bases and J 5 bases; nucleotides not matched to a gene: 4. The germline gives CDR1 SNHLY, CDR2 FYNNEI.

Only one count was recorded for this clone. The chain joins TRBV4-3 to TRBJ1-2, with D hard to call. Germline CDR1 and CDR2: LGHNA and YSLEER. The CDR3 has 13 amino acids. V was shortened by 0 bases and J by 4 bases, with 6 bases between the two germline ends. The CDR3 here is CASSQDRAYGYTF. CDR3 coding DNA: TGCGCCAGCAGCCAAGATCGGGCCTATGGCTACACCTTC.

This chain uses TRBV14 with TRBJ2-3; D gene unclear. This CDR3 has 12 residues. V gave up 6 bases and J gave up 4 bases, with 8 bases separating them. Looked up from germline, CDR1 is SGHDN and CDR2 is FVKESK. CDR3 sequence (DNA): TGTGCCAGCAGTATAAGCTCAGATACGCAGTATTTT. This translates into CASSISSDTQYF.

The rearrangement uses TRBV2 and TRBJ2-7; either TRBD1 or TRBD2 may fit D (5 bases each). Trimming removed 7 bases at V and 7 bases at J, with 14 bases between. CDR3 length equals 12 residues. CDR1 and CDR2 (germline): SNHLY, FYNNEI. The DNA of the CDR3 is TGTGCCAGCAATCGAGGGGTAGAGGAGCAGTACTTC. This sequence encodes CASNRGVEEQYF. The full variable domain, in which reference TRBV2 and TRBJ2-7 provide the parts outside the CDR3, is EPEVTQTPSHQVTQMGQEVILRCVPISNHLYFYWYRQILGQKVEFLVSFYNNEISEKSEIFDDQFSVERPDGSNFTLKIRSTKLEDSAMYFCASNRGVEEQYFGPGTRLTVT.